This record looks at one T cell receptor beta chain sequence and its context. The antigen is not known. TCRdb keeps only in-frame clones here, not all; method: immunoSEQ multiplex PCR. The top ten hold around 2% of the sample, which has approximately 61,000 clones, about 90% seen once. This entry comes from a study of OX40 agonist ivuxolimab in advanced cancers. Study observations and caveats: Doses of 0.1 to 3.0 mg/kg were accompanied by clonal expansion of CD4+ and CD8+ blood T cells by week 6. The study found that CD8+ T cells averaged more expanded clones than CD4+.

The germline V gene encodes CDR1 SGHTA and CDR2 FQGNSA. This CDR3 contains 13 residues. Between the trimmed V and J ends, which lost 1 base and 8 bases, there was a span of 9 bases. Patients were ruled out by autoimmune disease history or systemic immunosuppression. Cycle 7 day 1, cycle 4 day 1, and baseline were the timepoints at which blood was sampled. V usage is TRBV7-2 and J usage is TRBJ2-1; the D gene is possibly TRBD1 (6 bases). This TCR was recovered from an adult with an advanced solid tumor such as melanoma, head and neck, liver or kidney cancer. This specimen consisted of CD4+ or CD8+ T cells sorted from blood, obtained in a trial of the OX40 agonist ivuxolimab. The CDR3 is CASSLDRADEQFF. The CDR3 DNA reads as TGTGCCAGCAGCTTAGACAGGGCCGATGAGCAGTTCTTC.